This entry lists 24 T cell receptor beta chains sequenced from one sample in a study of tumor and adjacent non-tumor tissue in lung cancer. This sample's RNA came from whole unsorted tissue. The normal lung tissue was taken more than 3 cm from the tumor edge. TCRbeta libraries were built with three rounds of nested PCR, modified from ARM-PCR. TCRdb recomputed calls from the multiplex PCR reads with MiXCR, one row per CDR3 protein. This table has about 86,000 distinct CDR3 sequences, about 77% appearing once. Sequenced sample: distant non-tumor lung tissue. These receptors all stem from a woman aged 45-65 years with non-small cell lung cancer.

The sample holds one count of this clonotype. Compared with germline, one end of the junction differs, possibly owing to a read error. The chain carries TRBV6-2 or TRBV6-3 and TRBJ2-3, with D unresolved. Germline V gene data show CDR1 as MNHEY and CDR2 as SVGEGT. This CDR3 region has 10 residues. The DNA for the CDR3 is TGCGCCAGCAGTAGAGATACGCAGTATTTT. It specifies CASSRDTQYF.

V gene TRBV18 combines with J gene TRBJ2-1; D not resolved. The V gene lost 6 bases and the J gene lost 10 bases, with 19 bases spanning the gap. Germline lookup yields CDR1 KGHSH and CDR2 LQKENI. The CDR3 runs to 14 residues. CDR3 bases: TGTGCCAGCTCCCTAGAGACCCGAGATGTGGAGCAGTTCTTC. It codes for CASSLETRDVEQFF.

In the case of this clonotype: The CDR3 does not end in the conserved phenylalanine or tryptophan, so this is likely a read error. The V and J genes are TRBV6-4 and TRBJ2-3, with D possibly TRBD2 on 6 matching bases. The CDR3 is made up of 13 amino acids. Germline V gene lookup returns CDR1 MRHNA and CDR2 SNTAGT. CDR3 loop: CASSAGDTETQYY. The DNA of the CDR3 is TGTGCCAGCAGTGCGGGAGACACAGAAACGCAGTATTAT.

Turning to this clonotype: A single base separates this from a much larger clone, so it may be a read error. The chain has TRBV28 and TRBJ2-2; the match to TRBD2 covers 7 bases. This CDR3 is 16 amino acids long. The germline CDR1 and CDR2 sequences are MDHEN and SYDVKM. In DNA form, the CDR3 reads TGTGCCAGCAGTGCCTTCGGGACTATGAACACCGGGAAGCTGTTTTTT. Its protein product is CASSAFGTMNTGKLFF.

The chain combines TRBV4-1 with TRBJ2-1, with a weak D call TRBD2 (6 bases). Trimming cost V 0 bases and J 15 bases, with 27 bases left between them. CDR3 length equals 17 residues. The V gene's germline CDR1 is MGHRA and CDR2 YSYEKL. The CDR3 reads CASSQDRRERPYNKPFF. CDR3 in DNA: TGCGCCAGCAGCCAAGATCGTCGGGAGAGGCCCTACAATAAGCCGTTCTTC.

Points on this clonotype: A read error may account for a junction end that differs from germline. V and J are TRBV11-2 and TRBJ2-2; 7 bases agree with TRBD1. The CDR3 sequence is 16 residues long. Germline V lookup: CDR1 SGHAT, CDR2 FQNNGV. CDR3 DNA sequence: TGCGCCAGCAGCTTAGAAGGGTCTCCGGCAACAGGGGAGCCGGTTTTT. This codes for CASSLEGSPATGEPVF.

This clonotype was detected a few times. This may arise from a read error, as a much more abundant clone is one base away. The chain carries TRBV10-1 and TRBJ2-7; maybe TRBD1 (6 bases). The CDR3 totals 16 residues. Germline V CDR1 and CDR2: WNHNN, SYGVQD (reference sequence). The CDR3 coding sequence is TGCGCCAGCAGTGAGACCCGAGGGGGATCCGCCTACGACCAGTACTTC. The encoded protein is CASSETRGGSAYDQYF.

This chain links TRBV6-6 with TRBJ2-5; D gene unclear. Trimming left V 4 bases short and J 3 bases short, with 12 bases between. Germline CDR1 and CDR2: MNHNY and SVGAGI (reference sequence). The length of the CDR3 is 14 residues. In DNA form, the CDR3 reads TGTGCCAGCAGTTGCAGGTCGAACGAAGAGACCCAGTACTTC. Protein product: CASSCRSNEETQYF.

A remark on this clonotype: The conserved phenylalanine or tryptophan is not found at the CDR3 terminus, so this likely reflects a read error. The DNA is omitted, as the CDR3 cannot be located on it reliably, and the CDR3 follows TCRdb's listing. CDR3 sequence: CSISEHRDPPPFL. The V and J genes are TRBV10-3 and TRBJ2-1; the table's D gene call, TRBD1, was not cross checked with the DNA. Germline values: CDR1 ENHRY, CDR2 SYGVKD. 13 amino acids form the CDR3, both terminal residues included.

Comments on this clonotype: No conserved phenylalanine or tryptophan is present at the end of the CDR3, so a read error is the likely explanation. No DNA is shown, since the ends of the CDR3 on it are uncertain; the CDR3 is the one TCRdb lists. This chain joins TRBV6-2 or TRBV6-3 and TRBJ1-1. Germline lookup yields CDR1 MNHEY and CDR2 SVGEGT. The CDR3 region is 13 residues in length, termini included. CDR3 amino acids: CASSYSSDRIASL.

In its sample, this clonotype was seen many times. The gene calls are TRBV28 and TRBJ2-7; D gene uncertain. This CDR3 has 13 residues. V dropped 7 bases and J dropped 4 bases, with 14 bases sitting between them. CDR1 and CDR2 from the germline V gene are MDHEN and SYDVKM. CDR3 DNA: TGTGCCAGCAATCCGTCTGGCAGGTACGAGCAGTACTTC. Its translation: CASNPSGRYEQYF.

With respect to this clonotype: At one boundary the junction diverges from the germline segment, which might be a read error. The chain has TRBV4-1 and TRBJ2-3; 9 bases match TRBD2. Germline V gene data show CDR1 as MGHRA and CDR2 as YSYEKL. The CDR3 has 16 residues. CDR3 DNA: TGCACCAGCAGCCAAGACGACCGACTAGCGGCAGATATGCAGTATTTT. It yields the protein CTSSQDDRLAADMQYF.

Concerning this clonotype: The conserved phenylalanine or tryptophan normally closing the CDR3 is absent here, so this likely arose from a read error. The limits of the CDR3 on the DNA are not certain, so only TCRdb's listed CDR3 is given. The chain uses TRBV5-1 and TRBJ2-3; TRBD1, the table's D call, was not compared with the DNA. Per the germline V gene, CDR1 is SGHRS and CDR2 is YFSETQ. The CDR3 contains 20 residues when both ends are counted. CDR3 sequence reads: CASSPYLRTGINLEGDMEYY.

Details on this clonotype: This may be a read error: a much more frequent sequence differs by one nucleotide. V gene TRBV15 combines with J gene TRBJ2-6, with 7 bases fitting TRBD1. CDR3 length: 15 residues. The germline V gene has CDR1 LNHNV and CDR2 YYDKDF (reference sequence). Here the CDR3 DNA reads TGTACCACCAGCAGAAGGCCGGGACAGCCTTCTCGTCTGACTTTC. Encoded protein: CTTSRRPGQPSRLTF.

Concerning this clonotype: One junction end disagrees with the germline gene, perhaps due to a read error. The chain couples TRBV11-2 to TRBJ2-7, with TRBD1 as a possible D gene (6 bases). Per the germline V gene, CDR1 is SGHAT and CDR2 is FQNNGV. The CDR3 length is 15 residues. This chain's CDR3 is CASSTGTGRTNEQHF. The CDR3 DNA is TGTGCCAGCAGCACCGGTACAGGGCGCACCAACGAGCAGCACTTC.

The rearrangement joins TRBV6-2 or TRBV6-3 to TRBJ2-3; 7 bases match TRBD2. The ends lost 5 bases at V and 3 bases at J; junction bases unmatched: 5. The CDR3 runs 14 residues. Germline values: CDR1 MNHEY, CDR2 SVGEGT. CDR3 sequence reads: CASSGLGATDTQYF. CDR3 bases: TGTGCCAGCAGTGGACTAGGAGCAACAGATACGCAGTATTTT.

Comments on this clonotype: At one end, the junction sequence differs from germline, possibly due to a read error. V gene TRBV11-2 combines with J gene TRBJ2-1; possible D gene TRBD1, 5 bases. Germline V gene lookup returns CDR1 SGHAT and CDR2 FQNNGV. The CDR3 sequence is 14 residues long. DNA for the CDR3: TGTGTCAGCAGCATAGGGGTGGCCAGTAATGAGCAGTTCTTC. It is translated as CVSSIGVASNEQFF.

This clonotype was observed many times. V is TRBV28 and J is TRBJ2-2; no definite D call. The CDR3 contains 12 residues. CDR1 is MDHEN and CDR2 is SYDVKM in the germline V gene. The ends were cut back, 10 bases at V and 6 bases at J, with 12 bases in the middle. CDR3 coding DNA: TGTGCCACCCTTGCTGGAGCCGGGGAGCTGTTTTTT. Translation gives CATLAGAGELFF.

This clonotype was picked up many times. The chain joins TRBV6-5 to TRBJ2-3; D is unresolved. With 2 bases removed from V and 0 bases from J, the gap between germline ends came to 6 bases. Germline CDR1 is MNHEY and CDR2 is SVGAGI. This CDR3 is 14 amino acids long. The CDR3 nucleotides are TGTGCCAGCAGTTACAGGTCCAGCACAGATACGCAGTATTTT. This gives the protein CASSYRSSTDTQYF.

Points on this clonotype: This may arise from a read error, as a much more abundant clone is one base away. This rearrangement joins TRBV7-8 to TRBJ1-4, with TRBD1 as a possible D gene (6 bases). The CDR3 contains 15 residues. V was trimmed by 1 base and J by 11 bases, leaving 17 bases between them. Germline V gene sequence: CDR1 SGHVS, CDR2 FQNEAQ. The CDR3 loop is CASSLEGRGGDKLFF. In DNA, the CDR3 is TGTGCCAGCAGCTTAGAGGGCAGGGGAGGGGACAAACTGTTTTTT.

In the case of this clonotype: One end of the junction fails to match germline, which may point to a read error. V usage is TRBV28 and J usage is TRBJ1-1, with 7 bases lining up with TRBD1. The CDR3 is 14 residues long. Per germline, CDR1 MDHEN and CDR2 SYDVKM. The CDR3 DNA follows: TGCGCCAGCAGAACAGGGGAGTGGAACACTGAAGCTTTCTTT. Its protein is CASRTGEWNTEAFF. Drawing the rest from reference TRBV28 and TRBJ1-1, the complete variable domain is DVKVTQSSRYLVKRTGEKVFLECVQDMDHENMFWYRQDPGLGLRLIYFSYDVKMKEKGDIPEGYSVSREKKERFSLILESASTNQTSMYLCASRTGEWNTEAFFGQGTRLTVV.

In its sample, this clonotype was seen a few times. J is TRBJ1-2 and V is TRBV7-2; D call uncertain. The V gene's germline CDR1 is SGHTA and CDR2 FQGNSA. V lost 3 bases, J lost 6 bases, and 5 bases lay in between. The CDR3 has 11 residues. Here the CDR3 DNA reads TGTGCCAGCAGCTTCGATGATGGCTACACCTTC. Residues: CASSFDDGYTF.

Points on this clonotype: Its ends do not fully match the called genes, so a read error is possible. The CDR3, as DNA: TGTGCCAACAGCCCCGACGGCCGTAATACTGAGGCTTTCTTT. Translation: CANSPDGRNTEAFF. This chain uses TRBV11-3 with TRBJ1-1; no reliable D call. The V gene's germline CDR1 is SGHNT and CDR2 YENEEA. The CDR3 extends over 14 amino acids.

The CDR3 DNA reads TGTGTCATCAGTGAAGATAGCGGGAGCACAGATACGCAGTATTTT. This encodes CVISEDSGSTDTQYF. The chain links TRBV6-4 to TRBJ2-3; 7 nucleotides align to TRBD2. The germline V gene encodes CDR1 MRHNA and CDR2 SNTAGT. CDR3 length: 15 residues.